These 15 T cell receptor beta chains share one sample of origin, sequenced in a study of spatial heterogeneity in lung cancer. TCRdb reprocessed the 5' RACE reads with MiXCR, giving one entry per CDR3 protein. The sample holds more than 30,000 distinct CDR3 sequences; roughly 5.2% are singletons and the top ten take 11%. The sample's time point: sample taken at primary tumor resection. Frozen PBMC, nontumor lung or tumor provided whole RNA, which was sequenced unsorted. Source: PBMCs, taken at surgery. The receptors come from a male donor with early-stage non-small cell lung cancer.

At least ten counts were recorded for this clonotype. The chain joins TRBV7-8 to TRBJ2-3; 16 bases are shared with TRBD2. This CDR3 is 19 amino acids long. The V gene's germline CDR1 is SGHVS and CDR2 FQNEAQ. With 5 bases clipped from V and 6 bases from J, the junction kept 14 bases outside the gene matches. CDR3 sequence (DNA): TGTGCCAGCAGCCCGGGACTAGCGGGGGGGAACTTGCGGAGGGATACGCAGTATTTT. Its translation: CASSPGLAGGNLRRDTQYF.

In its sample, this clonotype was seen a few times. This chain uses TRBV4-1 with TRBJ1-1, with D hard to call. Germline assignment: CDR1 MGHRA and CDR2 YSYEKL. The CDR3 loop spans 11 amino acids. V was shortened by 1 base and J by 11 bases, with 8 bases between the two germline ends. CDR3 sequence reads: CASSQGIRAFF. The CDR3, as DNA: TGCGCCAGCAGCCAAGGGATTCGGGCTTTCTTT.

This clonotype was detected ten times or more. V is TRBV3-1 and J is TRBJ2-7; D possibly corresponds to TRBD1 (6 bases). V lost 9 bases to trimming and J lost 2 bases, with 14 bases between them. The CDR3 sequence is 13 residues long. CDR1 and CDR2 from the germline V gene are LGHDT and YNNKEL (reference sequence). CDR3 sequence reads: CASTLTGTYEQYF. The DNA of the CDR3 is TGTGCCAGTACTCTTACAGGGACCTACGAGCAGTACTTC.

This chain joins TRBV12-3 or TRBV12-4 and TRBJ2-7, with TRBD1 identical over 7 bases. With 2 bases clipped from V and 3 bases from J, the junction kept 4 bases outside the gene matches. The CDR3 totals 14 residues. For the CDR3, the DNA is TGTGCCAGCAGTTTACTGGCAGGGGGCTACGAGCAGTACTTC. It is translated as CASSLLAGGYEQYF.

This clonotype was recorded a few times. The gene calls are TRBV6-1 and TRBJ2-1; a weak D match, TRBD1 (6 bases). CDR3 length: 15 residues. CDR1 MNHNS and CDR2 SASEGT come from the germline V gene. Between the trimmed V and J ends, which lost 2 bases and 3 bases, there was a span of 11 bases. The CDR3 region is CASSETGSYYNEQFF. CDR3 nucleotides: TGTGCCAGCAGTGAAACAGGGAGTTACTACAATGAGCAGTTCTTC.

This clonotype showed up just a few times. The CDR3 DNA follows: TGTGCCAGCAGCCGAGACAGGGGGACTAAAAACATTCAGTACTTC. This encodes CASSRDRGTKNIQYF. The chain has TRBV7-2 and TRBJ2-4, with 9 nucleotides matching TRBD1. CDR3 length equals 15 residues. The junction had 6 bases not matched to a gene; V was cut back by 5 bases and J by 4 bases. Germline V gene sequence: CDR1 SGHTA, CDR2 FQGNSA.

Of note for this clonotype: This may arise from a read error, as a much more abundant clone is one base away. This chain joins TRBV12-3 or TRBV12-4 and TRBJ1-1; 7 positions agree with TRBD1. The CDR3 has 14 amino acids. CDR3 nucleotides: TGTGTCAGCAGTCCCACGACAGGGTGGGCTGAAGCTTTCTTT. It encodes CVSSPTTGWAEAFF.

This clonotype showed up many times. CDR3 in DNA: TGTGCCAGCAGCTCGTCAGTAGCTGAAGCTTTCTTT. Its protein product is CASSSSVAEAFF. The genes are TRBV12-3 or TRBV12-4 and TRBJ1-1; unclear D gene. The ends were cut back, 6 bases at V and 6 bases at J, with 11 bases in the middle. The CDR3 length is 12 residues.

Here the CDR3 DNA reads TGTGCCAGCAGCCTAAGGACAGGGGCTGCCAAAAACATTCAGTACTTC. Its protein is CASSLRTGAAKNIQYF. The chain joins TRBV7-2 to TRBJ2-4; TRBD1 matches 9 bases. There are 16 residues in the CDR3. Germline CDR1 and CDR2: SGHTA and FQGNSA. V shed 5 bases, J shed 1 base, and the junction held 6 bases outside the gene matches.

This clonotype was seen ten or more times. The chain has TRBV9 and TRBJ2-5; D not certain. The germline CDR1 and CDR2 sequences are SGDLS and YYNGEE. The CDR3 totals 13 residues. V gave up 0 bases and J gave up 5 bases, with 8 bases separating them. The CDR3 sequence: CASSVAAGETQYF. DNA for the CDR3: TGTGCCAGCAGCGTAGCCGCCGGGGAGACCCAGTACTTC. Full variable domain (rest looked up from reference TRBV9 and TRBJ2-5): DSGVTQTPKHLITATGQRVTLRCSPRSGDLSVYWYQQSLDQGLQFLIQYYNGEERAKGNILERFSAQQFPDLHSELNLSSLELGDSALYFCASSVAAGETQYFGPGTRLLVL.

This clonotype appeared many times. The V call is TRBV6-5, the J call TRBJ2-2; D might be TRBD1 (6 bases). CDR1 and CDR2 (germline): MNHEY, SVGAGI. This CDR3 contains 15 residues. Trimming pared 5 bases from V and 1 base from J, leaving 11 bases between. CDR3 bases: TGTGCCAGCAGTAACAGACAGGAGAACACCGGGGAGCTGTTTTTT. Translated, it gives CASSNRQENTGELFF.

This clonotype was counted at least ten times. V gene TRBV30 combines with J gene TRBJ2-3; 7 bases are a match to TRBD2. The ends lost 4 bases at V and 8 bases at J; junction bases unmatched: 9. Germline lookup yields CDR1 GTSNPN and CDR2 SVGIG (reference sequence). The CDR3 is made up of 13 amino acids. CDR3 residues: CAWISRDYRTQYF. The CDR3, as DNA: TGTGCCTGGATCTCCCGGGACTACCGTACGCAGTATTTT.

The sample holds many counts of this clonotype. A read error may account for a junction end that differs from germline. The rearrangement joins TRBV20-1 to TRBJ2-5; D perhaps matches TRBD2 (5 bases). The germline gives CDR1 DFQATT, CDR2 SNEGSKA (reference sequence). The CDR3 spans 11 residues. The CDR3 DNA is TGCAGTGCTAGTGGCGGCAGCCTGAGGGACTTC. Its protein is CSASGGSLRDF.

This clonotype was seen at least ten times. The CDR3 here is CASSLSTGRAQPQHF. CDR3 in DNA: TGTGCCAGCAGTTTATCGACAGGGAGAGCTCAGCCCCAGCATTTT. The chain carries TRBV28 and TRBJ1-5, with TRBD1 matching 7 bases. The CDR3 loop spans 15 amino acids. Germline trimming cut 1 base from V and 6 bases from J; bases unmatched to any gene: 6. The germline gives CDR1 MDHEN, CDR2 SYDVKM.

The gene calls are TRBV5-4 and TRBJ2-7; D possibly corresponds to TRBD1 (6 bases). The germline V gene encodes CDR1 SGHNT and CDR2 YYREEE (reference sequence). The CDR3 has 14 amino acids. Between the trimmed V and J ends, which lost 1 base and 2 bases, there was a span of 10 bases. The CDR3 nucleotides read TGTGCCAGCAGCTTGACAGGGATCACCTACGAGCAGTACTTC. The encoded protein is CASSLTGITYEQYF.